One sample yielded the 29 T cell receptor beta chains listed below, sequenced in a study of molecular identifiers for immune sequencing clone quantification. TCRdb re-derived calls from the PCR reads in MiXCR, one entry per CDR3 protein. The sample consists of a few hundred thousand distinct CDR3 sequences, 20% to 25% of them appearing once. Sample: naive CD8+ T cells from blood, with Jurkat cell RNA spiked in. The subset denotes: FACS-sorted CD8+CD4-CCR7+CD45RA+ naive T cells. All receptors derive from a human donor in good health. Some libraries in this study had Jurkat cell RNA spiked in.

This clonotype appeared a few times. J is TRBJ2-4 and V is TRBV7-9; the D is unclear. Germline V gene data show CDR1 as SEHNR and CDR2 as FQNEAQ (reference sequence). The CDR3 contains 12 residues. Trimming shortened V by 5 bases and J by 9 bases, and 11 bases separated the two germline ends. CDR3 sequence (DNA): TGTGCCAGCAGCCCACCTACGGGCATTCAGTACTTC. Protein sequence: CASSPPTGIQYF. The variable domain in full, with the rest retrieved from reference TRBV7-9 and TRBJ2-4, is DTGVSQNPRHKITKRGQNVTFRCDPISEHNRLYWYRQTLGQGPEFLTYFQNEAQLEKSRLLSDRFSAERPKGSFSTLEIQRTEQGDSAMYLCASSPPTGIQYFGAGTRLSVL.

This clonotype was detected only a few times. V usage is TRBV19 and J usage is TRBJ1-2; 9 bases are shared with TRBD1. Germline V lookup: CDR1 LNHDA, CDR2 SQIVND (reference sequence). V gave up 6 bases and J gave up 7 bases; unmatched junction bases: 18. The CDR3 contains 17 residues. This CDR3 reads CASRGQGTRPGAFGYTF. CDR3 bases: TGTGCCAGTAGAGGACAGGGGACCCGACCCGGAGCTTTTGGCTACACCTTC.

There are many counts of this clonotype. The V gene is TRBV19, the J gene TRBJ1-5; no clear D. The CDR3 has 14 amino acids. Germline-derived CDR1 and CDR2 are LNHDA and SQIVND (reference sequence). The V gene lost 3 bases and the J gene lost 3 bases, with 9 bases spanning the gap. As DNA, the CDR3 is TGTGCCAGTAGTATTTGGGGATTCAATCAGCCCCAGCATTTT. The encoded protein is CASSIWGFNQPQHF.

V is TRBV5-8 and J is TRBJ1-5, with TRBD1 as a possible D gene (6 bases). V lost 6 bases to trimming and J lost 6 bases, with 22 bases between them. The V gene's germline CDR1 is SGHTS and CDR2 YDEGEE. The CDR3 length is 16 residues. The CDR3, as DNA: TGTGCCAGCAACGACCGGCCAGGGGACCATAGTCAGCCCCAGCATTTT. Protein: CASNDRPGDHSQPQHF.

This clonotype occurred many times. The chain links TRBV27 to TRBJ2-7, with D tentatively TRBD2 (6 bases). V gave up 6 bases and J gave up 2 bases, with 11 bases separating them. The CDR3 length is 13 residues. The V gene's germline CDR1 is MNHEY and CDR2 SMNVEV (reference sequence). CDR3 residues: CASSSGGAYEQYF. DNA of the CDR3: TGTGCCAGCAGCTCCGGCGGGGCCTACGAGCAGTACTTC.

Ten or more counts support this clonotype. This chain uses TRBV2 with TRBJ2-5; D call uncertain. V was cut by 5 bases and J by 5 bases, with 18 bases left in between. CDR3 length equals 15 residues. Germline CDR1 and CDR2: SNHLY and FYNNEI. The CDR3 sequence: CASSPDGNPWETQYF. CDR3 DNA: TGTGCCAGCAGTCCTGACGGAAACCCGTGGGAGACCCAGTACTTC.

The CDR3 protein is CASSSTSGGAETQYF. DNA of the CDR3: TGTGCCAGCAGCTCCACTAGCGGGGGGGCTGAGACCCAGTACTTC. The V gene is TRBV7-9, the J gene TRBJ2-5; TRBD2 agrees at 13 bases. Germline CDR1 is SEHNR and CDR2 is FQNEAQ (reference sequence). Trimming at V came to 4 bases and at J to 5 bases, leaving 4 bases not matched to a gene. This CDR3 is 15 amino acids long.

At least ten counts were recorded for this clonotype. This chain links TRBV20-1 with TRBJ2-7, with TRBD1 identical over 7 bases. The J segment lost 0 bases and the V segment lost 5 bases, leaving 4 bases of the junction unmatched. CDR3 length: 13 residues. CDR1 is DFQATT, CDR2 SNEGSKA, per germline (reference sequence). CDR3 region: CSAERDSSYEQYF. The DNA for the CDR3 is TGCAGTGCTGAACGGGACAGCTCCTACGAGCAGTACTTC.

This clonotype was observed a handful of times. The chain uses TRBV5-4 and TRBJ2-7; 7 positions match TRBD1. J gave up 2 bases and V 4 bases, and 9 bases lay outside the gene matches. The CDR3 extends over 15 amino acids. In germline, CDR1 is SGHNT, CDR2 YYREEE (reference sequence). CDR3 in amino acids: CASSEWDSRTYEQYF. CDR3 bases: TGTGCCAGCAGCGAATGGGACAGCAGAACCTACGAGCAGTACTTC.

Ten or more counts support this clonotype. V gene TRBV7-2 combines with J gene TRBJ2-7; 9 bases line up with TRBD2. Trimming took 1 base from V and 2 from J; bases not matched to a gene: 9. This CDR3 has 17 amino acids. The germline V gene has CDR1 SGHTA and CDR2 FQGNSA. The CDR3 DNA is TGTGCCAGCAGCTTAGGGGCTAGCGGGGTTTTTGCCTACGAGCAGTACTTC. It codes for CASSLGASGVFAYEQYF.

This clonotype has just a few counts. The CDR3: CSARSGLAGTQETQYF. CDR3 DNA: TGCAGTGCTAGATCCGGACTAGCGGGGACCCAAGAGACCCAGTACTTC. The chain employs TRBV20-1 and TRBJ2-5, with 12 positions matching TRBD2. The CDR3 covers 16 residues. V gave up 2 bases and J gave up 1 base; unmatched junction bases: 5. From germline, CDR1 is DFQATT and CDR2 SNEGSKA (reference sequence).

The chain combines TRBV4-3 with TRBJ2-7; D possibly matches TRBD1 or TRBD2 (5 bases each). V lost 4 bases and J lost 2, with 15 bases in between. In germline, CDR1 is LGHNA, CDR2 YSLEER. This CDR3 contains 15 residues. The CDR3 DNA sequence: TGCGCCAGCAGCCCTGGGGCGGGCGAAACCTACGAGCAGTACTTC. Amino acids: CASSPGAGETYEQYF.

A few counts support this clonotype. V and J are TRBV3-2 and TRBJ2-2; TRBD1 is the table's D call, not checked against the DNA. TRBV3-2 is a pseudogene segment. CDR3 length equals 13 residues. The CDR3, as DNA: TGTGCCAGCGGGACACCACGGGCCGGGGAGCTGTTTTTT. It codes for CASGTPRAGELFF.

This clonotype appeared many times. The J gene is TRBJ2-4, the V gene TRBV20-1; D might be TRBD1 (6 bases). Germline V CDR1 and CDR2: DFQATT, SNEGSKA (reference sequence). Trimming shortened V by 3 bases and J by 7 bases, and 13 bases separated the two germline ends. The CDR3 extends over 13 amino acids. The CDR3 DNA reads TGCAGTGCTAGCACAGGGTCTGTCAACATTCAGTACTTC. This translates into CSASTGSVNIQYF.

Notes on this clonotype: Since a much larger clone is just one base distant, this may be a read error. The CDR3 DNA is TGTGCCAGCAGCTTAGCGGCGGGGGGGCCAGATACGCAGTATTTT. It is translated as CASSLAAGGPDTQYF. The chain recombines TRBV7-8 with TRBJ2-3; 9 nucleotides align to TRBD2. V lost 0 bases to trimming and J lost 4 bases; unmatched junction nucleotides: 2. This CDR3 is 15 amino acids long. CDR1 is SGHVS, CDR2 FQNEAQ, per germline.

This clonotype was seen only a few times. The chain uses TRBV2 and TRBJ2-5; no definite D call. The CDR3 covers 14 residues. Germline V gives CDR1 SNHLY, CDR2 FYNNEI. V was clipped by 6 bases and J by 0 bases, with 11 bases between them. The CDR3 coding sequence is TGTGCCAGCAGGGTGGACGTTAACCAAGAGACCCAGTACTTC. Its protein is CASRVDVNQETQYF.

This clonotype showed up many times. The chain employs TRBV29-1 and TRBJ1-1; D remains ambiguous. V was cut by 5 bases and J by 0 bases, with 7 bases left in between. This CDR3 spans 12 amino acids. The V gene's germline CDR1 is SQVTM and CDR2 ANQGSEA. The DNA for the CDR3 is TGCAGCGTTCTAGTCATGAACACTGAAGCTTTCTTT. It yields the protein CSVLVMNTEAFF.

The table lists this clonotype with many counts. The chain recombines TRBV12-5 with TRBJ2-3, with 14 bases matching TRBD2. CDR3 length: 17 amino acids. After removal of 0 bases from V and 8 bases from J, the junction contained 7 bases not matched to a gene. Germline CDR1 and CDR2: LGHNT and FRNRAP. CDR3 coding DNA: TGTGCTAGTGGTTTGGTACCGGGACTAGCGGGAGATGTTACGCAGTATTTT. This sequence encodes CASGLVPGLAGDVTQYF.

This clonotype was seen a handful of times. The chain links TRBV30 to TRBJ1-6, with D possibly being TRBD1 (5 bases). Germline CDR1 GTSNPN, CDR2 SVGIG (reference sequence). The CDR3 is made up of 13 amino acids. Trimming cost V 3 bases and J 6 bases, with 9 bases left between them. CDR3 bases: TGTGCCTGGAGGACAGAACCTAATTCACCCCTCCACTTT. Translated, it gives CAWRTEPNSPLHF.

The table lists this clonotype with many counts. The chain carries TRBV4-1 and TRBJ2-3; the D is unclear. Germline V gene sequence: CDR1 MGHRA, CDR2 YSYEKL. The V end was cut by 1 base, the J end by 6 bases, with 17 bases between. The CDR3 covers 16 residues. The CDR3 nucleotides read TGCGCCAGCAGCCAAGTTCGGACGCCCGTTGATGATACGCAGTATTTT. It codes for CASSQVRTPVDDTQYF.

This clonotype was recorded many times. J is TRBJ1-4 and V is TRBV9; D ambiguous. Germline CDR1 SGDLS, CDR2 YYNGEE. Trimming pared 0 bases from V and 5 bases from J, leaving 11 bases between. There are 15 residues in the CDR3. The CDR3 sequence: CASSVEAGKNEKLFF. The CDR3 nucleotides read TGTGCCAGCAGCGTAGAGGCAGGCAAGAATGAAAAACTGTTTTTT.

This clonotype has at least ten counts. The rearrangement links TRBV9 to TRBJ2-3; TRBD1 might be the D (5 bases). Trimming pared 0 bases from V and 0 bases from J, leaving 23 bases between. Germline loops: CDR1 SGDLS, CDR2 YYNGEE. This CDR3 comprises 20 residues. The CDR3, as DNA: TGTGCCAGCAGCGTAGCAGGGTTGAGGATCTCAACCTCTAGCACAGATACGCAGTATTTT. Its translation is CASSVAGLRISTSSTDTQYF. Based on the CDR3 plus reference TRBV9 and TRBJ2-3, the full variable domain is DSGVTQTPKHLITATGQRVTLRCSPRSGDLSVYWYQQSLDQGLQFLIQYYNGEERAKGNILERFSAQQFPDLHSELNLSSLELGDSALYFCASSVAGLRISTSSTDTQYFGPGTRLTVL.

This clonotype was counted at least ten times. The V call is TRBV7-2, the J call TRBJ1-5, with D possibly being TRBD1 (5 bases). CDR1 SGHTA and CDR2 FQGNSA come from the germline V gene. The CDR3 loop spans 15 amino acids. With 5 bases removed from V and 0 bases from J, the gap between germline ends came to 11 bases. The CDR3 nucleotides are TGTGCCAGCAGCCCTACAGGACTTAGCAATCAGCCCCAGCATTTT. This sequence encodes CASSPTGLSNQPQHF. The full variable domain, its missing parts supplied by reference TRBV7-2 and TRBJ1-5, is GAGVSQSPSNKVTEKGKDVELRCDPISGHTALYWYRQSLGQGLEFLIYFQGNSAPDKSGLPSDRFSAERTGGSVSTLTIQRTQQEDSAVYLCASSPTGLSNQPQHFGDGTRLSIL.

The rearrangement joins TRBV6-5 to TRBJ2-1, with 8 bases identical to TRBD2. The V gene end was trimmed by 2 bases and the J gene end by 8 bases; junction bases not matched to a gene: 5. CDR3 size: 14 residues. CDR1 is MNHEY, CDR2 SVGAGI, per germline. The CDR3 here is CASSYGTSGDEQFF. DNA for the CDR3: TGTGCCAGCAGTTACGGAACTAGCGGCGATGAGCAGTTCTTC.

In its sample, this clonotype was seen a few times. The CDR3 region is CASSLGEGLGEQYF. CDR3 coding DNA: TGCGCCAGCAGCTTGGGGGAGGGGCTCGGCGAGCAGTACTTC. The V and J genes are TRBV5-1 and TRBJ2-7; 7 bases line up with TRBD2. V was pared by 0 bases and J by 6 bases, with 6 bases of the junction left unmatched. This CDR3 contains 14 residues. Per germline, CDR1 SGHRS and CDR2 YFSETQ.

There are a few counts of this clonotype. The chain has TRBV7-9 and TRBJ2-2; 7 bases fit TRBD2. Germline V gene sequence: CDR1 SEHNR, CDR2 FQNEAQ (reference sequence). J gave up 0 bases and V 7 bases, and 5 bases lay outside the gene matches. CDR3 length: 15 amino acids. The CDR3 nucleotides are TGTGCCAGCACCCACCTAGCGGCGAACACCGGGGAGCTGTTTTTT. This gives the protein CASTHLAANTGELFF.

This clonotype was counted at least ten times. CDR3 nucleotide sequence: TGTGCCAGCAGCGAGTGGCACGTTGAGTGGACCCAGTACTTC. Its translation: CASSEWHVEWTQYF. The J gene is TRBJ2-5, the V gene TRBV7-2; D not resolved. The CDR3 spans 14 residues. Trimming stripped 5 bases from V and 7 bases from J, with 17 bases between. CDR1 is SGHTA, CDR2 FQGNSA, per germline.

This clonotype was counted at least ten times. The CDR3 coding sequence is TGCAGCGTTGGAGTCGCAGGGCCCACTGAAGCTTTCTTT. Protein sequence: CSVGVAGPTEAFF. The chain uses TRBV29-1 and TRBJ1-1, with a possible D match to TRBD1 (5 bases). The germline V gene has CDR1 SQVTM and CDR2 ANQGSEA. Trimming left V 4 bases short and J 4 bases short, with 13 bases between. The CDR3 has 13 amino acids.

As concerns this clonotype: At one end the junction does not follow the germline gene, possibly because of a read error. V and J are TRBV19 and TRBJ2-2; 7 bases are a match to TRBD1. This CDR3 has 15 residues. Germline lookup yields CDR1 LNHDA and CDR2 SQIVND (reference sequence). In DNA form, the CDR3 reads TGTGCCGGTAGTAAACGACAGGGGAACACCGGGGAGCTGTTTTTT. Residues: CAGSKRQGNTGELFF.